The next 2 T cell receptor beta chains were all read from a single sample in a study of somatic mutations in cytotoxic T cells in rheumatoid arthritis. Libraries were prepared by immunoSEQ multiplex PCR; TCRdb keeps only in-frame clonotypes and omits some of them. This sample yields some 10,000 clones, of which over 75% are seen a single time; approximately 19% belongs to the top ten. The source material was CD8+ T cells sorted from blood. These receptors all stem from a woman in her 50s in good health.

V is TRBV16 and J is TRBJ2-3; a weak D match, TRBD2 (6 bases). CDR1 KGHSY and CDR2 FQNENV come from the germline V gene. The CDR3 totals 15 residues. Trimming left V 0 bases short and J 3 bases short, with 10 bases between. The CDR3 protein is CASSQSGGYTDTQYF. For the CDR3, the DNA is TGTGCCAGCAGCCAATCCGGGGGATATACAGATACGCAGTATTTT.

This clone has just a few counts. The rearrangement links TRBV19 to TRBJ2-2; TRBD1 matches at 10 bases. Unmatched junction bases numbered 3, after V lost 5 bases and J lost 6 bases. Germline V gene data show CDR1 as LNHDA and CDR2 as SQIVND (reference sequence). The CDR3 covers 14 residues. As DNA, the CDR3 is TGTGCCAGTAGTGGACAGGGGGATGCCGGGGAGCTGTTTTTT. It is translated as CASSGQGDAGELFF.